This T cell receptor (beta chain) was documented in a study of human versus mouse CDR3 diversity and MHC coevolution. Repertoires were generated with immunoSEQ multiplex PCR, while TCRdb's copy carries only in-frame clones and drops some. The table records about 81,000 clones, just over 90% of them present only once. Notes on the study in general: iCHAO1 estimated the human TCR beta repertoire at 1.5 million to 2 million clonotypes.

This clone was counted between two and nine times. Its target is not known. The germline V gene encodes CDR1 LNHDA and CDR2 SQIVND (reference sequence). This CDR3 region has 13 residues. Between the trimmed V and J ends, which lost 5 bases and 2 bases, there was a span of 9 bases. This TCR was recovered from a person aged 25-75 years in good health. The V gene is TRBV19, the J gene TRBJ1-1; maybe TRBD1 (5 bases). Material: naive CD4+ T cells from blood. The sample's subset: CD45RO-negative CD62L-positive naive CD4 T cells. CDR3 sequence: CASSLDRNTEAFF. In nucleotides, the CDR3 is TGTGCCAGTAGTCTTGACAGAAACACTGAAGCTTTCTTT.